These T cell receptor beta chains were read from a single sample in a study of cytomegalovirus exposure and HLA in healthy donors. Sequencing used immunoSEQ multiplex PCR; TCRdb keeps in-frame clones, though not all of them. Of more than 95,000 clones detected, approximately 80% appear once; the ten largest clones hold approximately 2%. The material sequenced was PBMCs. These receptors were obtained from a man aged 50 to 60 in good health and CMV-seronegative. CDR3s include the opening cysteine and the closing phenylalanine or tryptophan. A D gene is named only where the DNA matches it firmly. Only some rows state a clone size, as once, few, many or a class for expanded clones.

>NA|once|TRBV6-6|TRBJ2-7
CASSRPAQGPSYEQYF
TGTGCCAGCAGTCGACCTGCACAGGGTCCCTCCTACGAGCAGTACTTC
>NA|few|TRBV7-8|TRBJ1-2
CASSPATDKTGGYTF
TGTGCCAGCAGCCCCGCCACGGACAAGACCGGCGGCTACACCTTC
>TRBD1|once|TRBV18|TRBJ1-2
CASSPLDRANYGYTF
TGTGCCAGCTCACCCCTGGACAGGGCTAACTATGGCTACACCTTC
>NA|NA|TRBV5-1|TRBJ2-6
CASSRSSGANVLTF
TGCGCCAGCAGCCGGAGCTCTGGGGCCAACGTCCTGACTTTC
>NA|once|TRBV5-1|TRBJ1-4
CASNHGGRLEKLFF
TGCGCCAGCAACCACGGCGGGCGGCTTGAAAAACTGTTTTTT
>TRBD1|NA|TRBV18|TRBJ1-2
CASSPRTGQSSDGYTF
TGTGCCAGCTCACCCAGGACAGGGCAGTCTTCGGATGGCTACACCTTC
>NA|few|TRBV5-4|TRBJ1-1
CASSGPPGQANTEAFF
TGTGCCAGCAGCGGACCTCCGGGACAAGCGAACACTGAAGCTTTCTTT
>NA|NA|TRBV19|TRBJ1-6
CASRIASGNSPLHF
TGTGCCAGTAGGATCGCAAGCGGGAATTCACCCCTCCACTTT
>TRBD1|NA|TRBV5-6|TRBJ2-7
CASRWGTGEYEQYF
TGTGCCAGCAGGTGGGGGACAGGGGAATACGAGCAGTACTTC
>NA|NA|TRBV29-1|TRBJ2-4
CSVELAKNIQYF
TGCAGCGTCGAGTTAGCCAAAAACATTCAGTACTTC
>NA|NA|TRBV28|TRBJ1-2
CASRFRDAGNYGYTF
TGTGCCAGCAGGTTCCGGGACGCGGGGAACTATGGCTACACCTTC
>TRBD1|NA|TRBV5-1|TRBJ1-1
CASGEGAGTEAFF
TGCGCCAGCGGAGAGGGGGCTGGCACTGAAGCTTTCTTT
>TRBD1|NA|TRBV7-8|TRBJ1-5
CASSLYPRTGGKDQPQHF
TGTGCCAGCAGCTTATATCCCCGGACAGGGGGAAAGGATCAGCCCCAGCATTTT
>TRBD1|NA|TRBV4-1|TRBJ2-2
CASSRPGQGRTGELFF
TGCGCCAGCAGCCGCCCGGGACAGGGTCGAACCGGGGAGCTGTTTTTT
>NA|NA|TRBV5-4|TRBJ1-2
CASSSPEGGQGYGYTF
TGTGCCAGCAGCTCCCCTGAGGGGGGGCAAGGTTATGGCTACACCTTC
>NA|NA|TRBV4-3|TRBJ2-4
CASSHAGAPNIQYF
TGCGCCAGCAGCCACGCAGGGGCCCCAAACATTCAGTACTTC
>TRBD1|NA|TRBV29-1|TRBJ1-3
CSGDRAGGNTIYF
TGCAGCGGGGACAGGGCGGGTGGAAACACCATATATTTT
>NA|NA|TRBV5-1|TRBJ1-1
CASSLGENTEAFF
TGCGCCAGCAGCCTGGGAGAGAACACTGAAGCTTTCTTT
>NA|once|TRBV5-5|TRBJ2-7
CASSLYGTHSYEQYF
TGTGCCAGCAGCTTGTACGGGACTCACTCCTACGAGCAGTACTTC
>NA|NA|TRBV19|TRBJ2-1
CASRPRAGGAYNEQFF
TGTGCCAGTAGACCTCGAGCGGGTGGCGCCTACAATGAGCAGTTCTTC
>NA|NA|TRBV27|TRBJ1-1
CASSLADWDTEAFF
TGTGCCAGCAGTTTGGCGGATTGGGACACTGAAGCTTTCTTT
>TRBD1|NA|TRBV6-6|TRBJ2-5
CASSQGATQETQYF
TGTGCCAGCAGTCAGGGGGCCACTCAAGAGACCCAGTACTTC
>NA|NA|TRBV5-1|TRBJ1-2
CASSLRRQIYGYTF
TGCGCCAGCAGCCTCCGTAGACAAATCTATGGCTACACCTTC
>NA|once|TRBV11-2|TRBJ2-3
CASSLDQEDTQYF
TGTGCCAGCAGCTTAGATCAGGAAGATACGCAGTATTTT
>NA|NA|TRBV21-1|TRBJ1-4
CASSSRTGGYRTNEKLFF
TGTGCCAGCAGCAGTAGGACAGGGGGCTATCGAACTAATGAAAAACTGTTTTTT
>NA|few|TRBV5-6|TRBJ2-1
CASSGDFGGNEQFF
TGTGCCAGCAGCGGGGACTTCGGAGGGAATGAGCAGTTCTTC
>TRBD1|few|TRBV29-1|TRBJ1-1
CSVSDRVGNTEAFF
TGCAGCGTATCGGACAGGGTTGGGAACACTGAAGCTTTCTTT
>TRBD1|NA|TRBV6-6|TRBJ2-5
CASGHLGQQETQYF
TGTGCCAGCGGACACCTGGGACAGCAAGAGACCCAGTACTTC
>NA|NA|TRBV5-1|TRBJ2-7
CASSLEGGEQYF
TGCGCCAGCAGCTTGGAAGGGGGCGAGCAGTACTTC
>NA|NA|TRBV7-9|TRBJ2-1
CASSGLTEYNEQFF
TGTGCCAGCAGCGGCCTGACAGAGTACAATGAGCAGTTCTTC
>NA|NA|TRBV6-5|TRBJ1-1
CASSRTRSGTEAFF
TGTGCCAGCAGCCGAACCAGGAGCGGCACTGAAGCTTTCTTT